Only a few counts were recorded for the clone carrying this T cell receptor beta chain. The antigen is unknown. Germline and junction disagree at one end, which may indicate a read error. Primers: 60 Vbeta forward and 13 Jbeta reverse. Generated by immunoSEQ multiplex PCR, the TCRdb table keeps only in-frame clones and is missing some. The sample includes roughly 93,000 clones, less than 85% of them seen just once. Germline CDR1 SGHRS, CDR2 YFSETQ. The CDR3 extends over 14 amino acids. The data belong to a study of cytomegalovirus exposure and HLA in healthy donors. Study background: Earlier sequencing of 150 million to 200 million T cells yielded around 100 million unique TCR beta sequences. There were a few hundred genotyped donors. Of these, 81% fell in the genetic ancestry cluster associated with self-reported Caucasian donors. General study points: A later analysis reportedly identified an Asian-associated ancestry cluster as carrying fewer N-insertions than the roughly 670-donor mean.

This sequence was found in a male donor in good health and CMV-seronegative. The chain employs TRBV5-1 and TRBJ1-4, with D hard to call. Sequenced input: PBMCs. CDR3 nucleotide sequence: TGCGCCAGCAGCTTGGACACAAGAAATGAAAACCTGTTTTTT. It translates to CASSLDTRNENLFF.